The 5 T cell receptor beta chains below were found in one sample sequenced in a study of T cells in Graves' hyperthyroidism and ophthalmopathy. The source material, RNA transcripts, was used to amplify TCR beta CDR3 regions. The HTBI primer set was used in a first-round RT-PCR of the TCR CDR3. MiXCR, run by TCRdb on the multiplex PCR reads, gives a single entry per CDR3 protein. Of over 500,000 distinct CDR3 sequences detected, 40% to 50% appear once; the ten largest clones hold about 43%. The sequencing sample was made of peripheral blood or thyroid tissue (not recorded which). These TCRs come from an adult woman with Graves' disease, either hyperthyroidism or ophthalmopathy (not recorded which).

This clonotype was seen many times. The rearrangement uses TRBV20-1 and TRBJ2-7; 9 bases are shared with TRBD1. CDR3 length: 13 residues. CDR1 is DFQATT, CDR2 SNEGSKA, per germline (reference sequence). J lost 3 bases, V lost 6 bases, and 6 bases had no gene match. The CDR3 sequence is CSARDRVDYEQYF. The CDR3 DNA reads TGCAGTGCAAGGGACAGGGTTGACTACGAGCAGTACTTC.

V is TRBV5-6 and J is TRBJ2-2; 7 nucleotides agree with TRBD1. This CDR3 has 16 amino acids. With V trimmed by 4 bases and J by 4 bases, 10 bases remained unmatched. Per the germline V gene, CDR1 is SGHDT and CDR2 is YYEEEE. CDR3 residues: CASSIFDRDGTGELFF. In DNA form, the CDR3 reads TGTGCCAGCAGCATTTTCGACAGGGATGGCACCGGGGAGCTGTTTTTT.

The table lists this clonotype with a few counts. V and J are TRBV7-8 and TRBJ2-7, with D perhaps matching TRBD1 (5 bases). Germline V gene data show CDR1 as SGHVS and CDR2 as FQNEAQ. CDR3 length equals 12 residues. Trimming left V 4 bases short and J 5 bases short, with 9 bases between. DNA of the CDR3: TGTGCCAGCAGCTACTCCAGGGACGAGCAGTACTTC. It translates to CASSYSRDEQYF.

This clonotype was counted ten times or more. The rearrangement joins TRBV24-1 to TRBJ1-6; D remains unclear. The CDR3 sequence is 12 residues long. V was clipped by 5 bases and J by 6 bases, with 4 bases between them. CDR1 KGHDR and CDR2 SFDVKD come from the germline V gene. The CDR3 region is CATSAGNSPLHF. The DNA of the CDR3 is TGTGCCACCAGTGCGGGTAATTCACCCCTCCACTTT.

The V and J genes are TRBV10-3 and TRBJ1-2, with TRBD1 matching 8 bases. This CDR3 spans 18 amino acids. V trimming: 6 bases; J trimming: 4 bases; junction bases outside the gene matches: 19. Germline assignment: CDR1 ENHRY and CDR2 SYGVKD. The CDR3: CAISILSPQGAQGYGYTF. The CDR3 bases are TGTGCCATCAGCATCCTCAGCCCGCAGGGGGCTCAAGGCTATGGCTACACCTTC.